The clone carrying this T cell receptor (beta chain) has only a few counts. cDNA prepared by RNA extraction and subsequent reverse transcription served as the template for sequencing. Measured with immunoSEQ multiplex PCR; TCRdb has only the in-frame clones, and not every one. Here the sample spans almost 35,000 clones, 55% being singletons. The data were obtained in a study of CD8+ T cells in alopecia areata. The CDR3 consists of 13 residues. V gave up 1 base and J gave up 5 bases, with 11 bases separating them. Germline V lookup: CDR1 SQVTM, CDR2 ANQGSEA. The chain recombines TRBV29-1 with TRBJ1-1; the D gene is possibly TRBD1 (6 bases). The specimen sequenced was NKG2D-high CD8+ T cells sorted from blood. The TCR sequence derives from a human donor with alopecia areata. The CDR3 loop is CSVEVRGGTEAFF. The DNA for the CDR3 is TGCAGCGTTGAAGTTAGAGGGGGGACTGAAGCTTTCTTT.